The next 5 T cell receptor beta chains were all read from a single sample in a study of shared clonotypes between healthy human individuals. The data were produced by immunoSEQ multiplex PCR, yet TCRdb's version contains in-frame clones alone and is incomplete. Of around 2.5 million clones listed, 80% to 95% are singletons. What was sequenced was naive CD4+ T cells from PBMCs. As for subset: CD45RA+ positively selected. These receptors all stem from a man aged 18 to 35 in good health. Some clones in this sample may be carry-over from other donors' samples.

The chain couples TRBV28 to TRBJ2-7; D possibly uses TRBD1 or TRBD2 (7 bases each). The CDR3 loop spans 17 amino acids. V dropped 8 bases and J dropped 0 bases, with 23 bases sitting between them. Germline CDR1 MDHEN, CDR2 SYDVKM. CDR3 amino acids: CASRSRGQRGYSYEQYF. The CDR3 coding sequence is TGTGCCAGCCGTAGTAGGGGGCAGCGGGGTTACTCCTACGAGCAGTACTTC.

The genes are TRBV5-6 and TRBJ1-2; D unclear. Germline CDR1 and CDR2: SGHDT and YYEEEE. This CDR3 has 13 amino acids. Trimming took off 4 bases at V and 6 bases at J, with 13 bases between the two ends. The CDR3 reads CASSQKASHGYTF. The DNA of the CDR3 is TGTGCCAGCAGCCAAAAAGCCTCGCATGGCTACACCTTC.

The CDR3 DNA follows: TGTGCCAGTAGTATTTACCCCCGACTAGCGGGCCACCAAGAGACCCAGTACTTC. Residues: CASSIYPRLAGHQETQYF. The chain links TRBV19 to TRBJ2-5, with 10 nucleotides matching TRBD2. The CDR3 consists of 18 residues. Per the germline V gene, CDR1 is LNHDA and CDR2 is SQIVND (reference sequence). Losses at the gene ends were 3 bases for V and 0 bases for J; bases not matched to a gene: 10.

The V call is TRBV11-2, the J call TRBJ2-5; TRBD2 might be the D (6 bases). Trimming shortened V by 0 bases and J by 5 bases, and 10 bases separated the two germline ends. This CDR3 has 14 amino acids. The V gene's germline CDR1 is SGHAT and CDR2 FQNNGV. The CDR3 DNA reads as TGTGCCAGCAGCTTAGAGGGGGGAAGGGAGACCCAGTACTTC. Protein product: CASSLEGGRETQYF.

The chain is built from TRBV5-4 and TRBJ1-5; 7 bases map to TRBD1. Trimming removed 2 bases from V and 7 bases from J; junction bases left unmatched: 9. From germline, CDR1 is SGHNT and CDR2 YYREEE (reference sequence). The CDR3 is 15 residues long. CDR3 residues: CASSLRDRPEQPQHF. Here the CDR3 DNA reads TGTGCCAGCAGCTTAAGGGACAGACCGGAGCAGCCCCAGCATTTT.